The next 11 T cell receptor beta chains were all read from a single sample in a study of T cell repertoires in cytomegalovirus infection. TCRdb re-derived calls from the reads in MiXCR, one entry per CDR3 protein. The sample lists about 110,000 distinct CDR3 sequences, around 31% occurring once. Antigen specificity for these receptors is unknown. The material sequenced was CD8+ T cells from cultured PBMCs, taken from culture after CMV antigen stimulation. The receptor source for this set is a human donor in good health (CMV status not recorded). Some clones in this sample may be carry-over from other donors' samples.

This chain links TRBV6-1 with TRBJ2-2, with 10 bases matching TRBD1. V was clipped by 6 bases and J by 4 bases; unmatched bases: 5. CDR1 and CDR2 from the germline V gene are MNHNS and SASEGT. The CDR3 sequence is 15 residues long. The CDR3 protein is CASRKDRGTTGELFF. The CDR3 bases are TGTGCCAGCAGGAAGGACAGGGGGACCACCGGGGAGCTGTTTTTT.

V gene TRBV7-6 combines with J gene TRBJ1-1; 8 bases map to TRBD1. V trimming: 5 bases; J trimming: 2 bases; junction bases outside the gene matches: 7. The CDR3 sequence is 15 residues long. The germline gives CDR1 SGHVS, CDR2 FNYEAQ. In nucleotides, the CDR3 is TGTGCCAGCAGCCCGCGGACAGGGATCAACACTGAAGCTTTCTTT. It specifies CASSPRTGINTEAFF.

J is TRBJ1-1 and V is TRBV4-1, with D maybe TRBD1 (5 bases). The CDR3 loop spans 16 amino acids. Per germline, CDR1 MGHRA and CDR2 YSYEKL. V was clipped by 0 bases and J by 5 bases, with 16 bases between them. The DNA for the CDR3 is TGCGCCAGCAGCCAAGAAATCAGGGTTAAGGGGACTGAAGCTTTCTTT. Protein sequence: CASSQEIRVKGTEAFF.

V and J are TRBV7-3 and TRBJ2-7; D unclear. V lost 5 bases, J lost 3 bases, and 17 bases lay in between. Germline CDR1 and CDR2: SGHTA and FQGTGA. The CDR3 sequence is 15 residues long. CDR3 amino acids: CASSPPRRNCYEQYF. CDR3 nucleotides: TGTGCCAGCAGCCCCCCCAGGCGTAATTGCTACGAGCAGTACTTC.

This clonotype was found once. The chain couples TRBV7-6 to TRBJ2-4; D is perhaps TRBD1 or TRBD2 (7 bases each). Trimming removed 4 bases from V and 3 bases from J, with 13 bases in between. Germline V CDR1 and CDR2: SGHVS, FNYEAQ. CDR3 length equals 15 residues. The CDR3: CASSSTGEGKNIQYF. The CDR3 DNA follows: TGTGCCAGCAGCTCAACAGGGGAGGGCAAAAACATTCAGTACTTC.

The chain links TRBV10-3 to TRBJ2-3, with TRBD2 matching over 8 bases. Germline loops: CDR1 ENHRY, CDR2 SYGVKD. V was pared by 4 bases and J by 1 base, with 1 base of the junction left unmatched. This CDR3 has 14 amino acids. CDR3 amino acids: CAISVGGGTDTQYF. CDR3 DNA: TGTGCCATCAGTGTCGGGGGGGGCACAGATACGCAGTATTTT.

The rearrangement links TRBV6-6 to TRBJ1-4; the D gene is possibly TRBD1 (5 bases). Germline V lookup: CDR1 MNHNY, CDR2 SVGAGI (reference sequence). This CDR3 comprises 19 residues. Between the trimmed V and J ends, which lost 7 bases and 0 bases, there was a span of 24 bases. The CDR3 here is CASTAAPGPFISTNEKLFF. In DNA, the CDR3 is TGTGCCAGCACCGCCGCCCCGGGACCTTTCATCTCAACTAATGAAAAACTGTTTTTT.

The V gene is TRBV12-3 or TRBV12-4, the J gene TRBJ1-5, with unresolved D. Trimming left V 4 bases short and J 0 bases short, with 10 bases between. This CDR3 has 15 amino acids. The CDR3 bases are TGTGCCAGCAGTTCCGGACGGTCTAGCAATCAGCCCCAGCATTTT. It encodes CASSSGRSSNQPQHF.

Worth noting for this clonotype: The junction does not match germline at one end; this may be a read error. V gene TRBV6-2 or TRBV6-3 combines with J gene TRBJ2-3; D call uncertain. The CDR3 extends over 13 amino acids. The germline V gene has CDR1 MNHEY and CDR2 SVGEGT. CDR3: CTSRPNTRLSPYF. In nucleotides, the CDR3 is TGTACCAGCAGACCTAATACAAGGTTGAGCCCGTATTTT.

The V and J genes are TRBV12-3 or TRBV12-4 and TRBJ2-2; no definite D call. V was trimmed by 1 base and J by 5 bases, leaving 8 bases between them. The CDR3 contains 14 residues. CDR3 DNA sequence: TGTGCCAGCAGTTTAGGACTCATAACCGGGGAGCTGTTTTTT. It is translated as CASSLGLITGELFF.

This chain joins TRBV7-8 and TRBJ2-3; 8 bases align to TRBD2. CDR1 is SGHVS and CDR2 is FQNEAQ in the germline V gene. Unmatched junction bases numbered 7, after V lost 5 bases and J lost 0 bases. The CDR3 length is 16 residues. Here the CDR3 DNA reads TGTGCCAGCAGCGAAAGGACTAGCCTTAGCACAGATACGCAGTATTTT. Amino acids: CASSERTSLSTDTQYF. Full variable domain (missing parts from reference TRBV7-8 and TRBJ2-3): GAGVSQSPRYKVAKRGQDVALRCDPISGHVSLFWYQQALGQGPEFLTYFQNEAQLDKSGLPSDRFFAERPEGSVSTLKIQRTQQEDSAVYLCASSERTSLSTDTQYFGPGTRLTVL.